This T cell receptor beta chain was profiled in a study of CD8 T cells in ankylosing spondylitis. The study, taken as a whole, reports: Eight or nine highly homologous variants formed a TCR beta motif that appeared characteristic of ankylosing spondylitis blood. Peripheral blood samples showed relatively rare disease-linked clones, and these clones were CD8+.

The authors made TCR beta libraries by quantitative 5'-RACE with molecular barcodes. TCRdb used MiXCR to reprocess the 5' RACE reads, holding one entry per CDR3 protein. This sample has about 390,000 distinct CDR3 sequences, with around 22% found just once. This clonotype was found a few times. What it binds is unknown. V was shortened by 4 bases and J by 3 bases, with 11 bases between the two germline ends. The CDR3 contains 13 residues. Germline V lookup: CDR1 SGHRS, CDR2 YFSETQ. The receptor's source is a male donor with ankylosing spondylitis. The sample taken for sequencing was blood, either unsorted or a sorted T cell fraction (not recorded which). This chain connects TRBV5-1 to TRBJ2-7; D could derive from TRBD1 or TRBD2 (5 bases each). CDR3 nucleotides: TGCGCCAGCAGCGAGGGACGTCACTACGAGCAGTACTTC. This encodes CASSEGRHYEQYF.